Reported below is one T cell receptor beta chain. What it recognizes is unknown. This sample was taken from a study of cytomegalovirus exposure and HLA in healthy donors. Germline V lookup: CDR1 MNHEY, CDR2 SVGAGI. Unmatched junction bases numbered 8, after V lost 8 bases and J lost 1 base. There are 14 residues in the CDR3. PCR used 60 Vbeta primers and 13 Jbeta primers. Clones were read by immunoSEQ multiplex PCR, and TCRdb kept only the in-frame ones, dropping some. The sample shows tens of thousands of clones, approximately 70% of them seen only once. Overall study results and limits: Reports described diagnosis of cytomegalovirus status by the classifier as highly specific and sensitive. Later genetic work tied a missense DCLRE1C variant to beta-chain V and J trimming. The productive fraction for most TCR beta V segments was about 90% or about 30% in an earlier analysis.

This TCR derives from a man younger than 35 in good health and CMV-seronegative. The specimen sequenced was PBMCs. The J gene is TRBJ2-7, the V gene TRBV6-5, with 7 nucleotides matching TRBD1. The CDR3: CASCNRDRSYEQYF. CDR3 nucleotides: TGTGCCAGCTGTAACCGGGACAGATCCTACGAGCAGTACTTC.